Following are 26 T cell receptor beta chains from one sample sequenced in a study of blood T cell repertoires in COVID-19. Here immunoSEQ multiplex PCR was the method, and the copy in TCRdb shows in-frame clones only, minus some. The sample comprises 200,000 to 300,000 clones, just under 85% of which are singletons, and 4% to 4.5% rests with the top ten. The sequenced sample consisted of peripheral blood. Receptor source: a man aged 45 to 65 with acute or convalescent COVID-19.

This clone appeared a single time. The rearrangement links TRBV7-3 to TRBJ2-7; possibly TRBD2 for D (5 bases). This CDR3 is built from 13 residues. Trimming removed 2 bases at V and 3 bases at J, with 8 bases between. CDR1 is SGHTA and CDR2 is FQGTGA in the germline V gene. CDR3 DNA: TGTGCCAGCAGCTTAGACTACAACTACGAGCAGTACTTC. Translating it yields CASSLDYNYEQYF.

The chain carries TRBV9 and TRBJ2-5, with D possibly being TRBD1 (5 bases). The length of the CDR3 is 16 residues. Looked up from germline, CDR1 is SGDLS and CDR2 is YYNGEE. V shed 4 bases and J shed 7 bases, with 23 bases lying between them. Here the CDR3 reads CASSPTSRGGWRTQYF. Written as DNA, the CDR3 is TGTGCCAGCAGCCCCACAAGTAGGGGTGGTTGGAGGACCCAGTACTTC.

With regard to this clone: Other DNA sequences in this specimen translate into the identical CDR3. This chain uses TRBV6-1 with TRBJ1-2, with a weak D call TRBD1 (6 bases). V dropped 1 base and J dropped 0 bases, with 6 bases sitting between them. The germline gives CDR1 MNHNS, CDR2 SASEGT. CDR3 length: 14 residues. The CDR3 sequence is CASSEDRANYGYTF. Written as DNA, the CDR3 is TGTGCCAGCAGTGAAGACAGGGCTAACTATGGCTACACCTTC.

The chain carries TRBV30 and TRBJ1-1, with D unclear. Germline V gene sequence: CDR1 GTSNPN, CDR2 SVGIG (reference sequence). Trimming took off 0 bases at V and 4 bases at J, with 18 bases between the two ends. The CDR3 covers 16 residues. The CDR3 here is CAWSVLGRNLGTEAFF. The CDR3, as DNA: TGTGCCTGGAGTGTACTGGGGAGGAACTTGGGCACTGAAGCTTTCTTT.

The V and J genes are TRBV6-4 and TRBJ1-1; D is possibly TRBD1 (6 bases). Germline V gives CDR1 MRHNA, CDR2 SNTAGT. With 3 bases removed from V and 1 base from J, the gap between germline ends came to 21 bases. This CDR3 spans 18 amino acids. Here the CDR3 reads CASSEEPPGGHQNTEAFF. CDR3 in DNA: TGTGCCAGCAGTGAGGAACCCCCGGGGGGACATCAGAACACTGAAGCTTTCTTT.

The genes are TRBV24-1 and TRBJ2-1, with D hard to call. Germline V gene lookup returns CDR1 KGHDR and CDR2 SFDVKD. CDR3 length: 14 residues. V lost 3 bases and J 2 bases, leaving 7 bases between the germline ends. The CDR3 spells CATSDDITYNEQFF. CDR3 sequence (DNA): TGTGCCACCAGTGATGACATAACCTACAATGAGCAGTTCTTC.

The CDR3 here is CASSTGSGNTIYF. The CDR3 region has the DNA TGTGCCAGCAGCACAGGGTCTGGAAACACCATATATTTT. The J gene is TRBJ1-3, the V gene TRBV11-2; D possibly corresponds to TRBD1 (6 bases). Between the trimmed V and J ends, which lost 5 bases and 1 base, there was a span of 6 bases. The germline V gene has CDR1 SGHAT and CDR2 FQNNGV. CDR3 length: 13 residues. The whole variable domain, filled in from reference TRBV11-2 and TRBJ1-3, reads EAGVAQSPRYKIIEKRQSVAFWCNPISGHATLYWYQQILGQGPKLLIQFQNNGVVDDSQLPKDRFSAERLKGVDSTLKIQPAKLEDSAVYLCASSTGSGNTIYFGEGSWLTVV.

The CDR3, as DNA: TGTGCCAGCGGGCGGGGCGGAGCAATTTACAATGAGCAGTTCTTC. Its protein product is CASGRGGAIYNEQFF. This chain joins TRBV6-5 and TRBJ2-1, with a weak D call TRBD2 (6 bases). Germline assignment: CDR1 MNHEY and CDR2 SVGAGI. The CDR3 runs to 15 residues. Trimming removed 8 bases at V and 4 bases at J, with 18 bases between.

The chain recombines TRBV10-3 with TRBJ1-5; D remains ambiguous. Trimming removed 0 bases from V and 3 bases from J, with 6 bases in between. The germline gives CDR1 ENHRY, CDR2 SYGVKD. CDR3 size: 14 residues. The CDR3 loop reads CAISESGNNQPQHF. In DNA form, the CDR3 reads TGTGCCATCAGTGAGTCGGGCAACAATCAGCCCCAGCATTTT.

The chain links TRBV7-2 to TRBJ1-2, with D perhaps matching TRBD1 (5 bases). V lost 1 base and J lost 2, with 14 bases in between. Per germline, CDR1 SGHTA and CDR2 FQGNSA. The CDR3 contains 16 residues. Here the CDR3 reads CASSLGAGRANYGYTF. In DNA, the CDR3 is TGTGCCAGCAGCTTAGGCGCTGGCAGGGCCAACTATGGCTACACCTTC.

There are a few counts of this clone. CDR3 DNA: TGTGCCAGCAGCTTAACAGGGAGCAGCTTTAACTATGGCTACACCTTC. Protein sequence: CASSLTGSSFNYGYTF. The chain employs TRBV7-3 and TRBJ1-2; D remains unclear. The CDR3 has 16 amino acids. The V gene's germline CDR1 is SGHTA and CDR2 FQGTGA. V was cut by 0 bases and J by 1 base, with 12 bases left in between.

The rearrangement joins TRBV5-5 to TRBJ1-1; possibly TRBD1 for D (5 bases). V shed 0 bases and J shed 0 bases, with 12 bases lying between them. The CDR3 runs 16 residues. Germline V gene data show CDR1 as SGHKS and CDR2 as YYEKEE (reference sequence). CDR3 DNA sequence: TGTGCCAGCAGCTTGGAACAGGTTCCAATGAACACTGAAGCTTTCTTT. It encodes CASSLEQVPMNTEAFF.

V and J are TRBV7-9 and TRBJ2-5; D possibly corresponds to TRBD2 (6 bases). The germline gives CDR1 SEHNR, CDR2 FQNEAQ (reference sequence). There are 14 residues in the CDR3. V was trimmed by 6 bases and J by 4 bases, leaving 15 bases between them. The CDR3 DNA sequence: TGTGCCAGCAGTTCATACTATAGCGGAGAGACCCAGTACTTC. This translates into CASSSYYSGETQYF.

This clone appeared once. This chain connects TRBV6-5 to TRBJ1-5; maybe TRBD1 (5 bases). With 5 bases removed from V and 0 bases from J, the gap between germline ends came to 8 bases. The CDR3 has 14 amino acids. Germline V gives CDR1 MNHEY, CDR2 SVGAGI. In DNA, the CDR3 is TGTGCCAGCAGTCAGGGCAATAGCAATCAGCCCCAGCATTTT. Protein sequence: CASSQGNSNQPQHF.

V gene TRBV7-9 combines with J gene TRBJ1-1; TRBD1 agrees at 8 bases. Germline V CDR1 and CDR2: SEHNR, FQNEAQ (reference sequence). The CDR3 totals 17 residues. J was trimmed by 0 bases and V by 5 bases; bases with no gene match: 11. CDR3 in DNA: TGTGCCAGCAGCCCCCGGGCAGGGGGCCTTATGAACACTGAAGCTTTCTTT. Protein product: CASSPRAGGLMNTEAFF.

The gene calls are TRBV28 and TRBJ2-5, with D maybe TRBD1 (6 bases). Germline CDR1 and CDR2: MDHEN and SYDVKM. Trimming pared 4 bases from V and 0 bases from J, leaving 9 bases between. The CDR3 sequence is 14 residues long. CDR3 in amino acids: CASSSGQHQETQYF. CDR3 in DNA: TGTGCCAGCAGTTCAGGACAGCACCAAGAGACCCAGTACTTC.

The gene calls are TRBV10-2 and TRBJ1-2; TRBD1 matches 10 bases. CDR1 and CDR2 from the germline V gene are WSHSY and SAAADI. The CDR3 extends over 15 amino acids. V lost 8 bases, J lost 2 bases, and 8 bases stayed unmatched. DNA of the CDR3: TGCGCCAGCGCGGACAGGGGGGGAGAAAACTATGGCTACACCTTC. Amino acid sequence: CASADRGGENYGYTF.

This clone occurred a few times. The rearrangement links TRBV2 to TRBJ2-1; 9 bases are a match to TRBD1. With 6 bases clipped from V and 14 bases from J, the junction kept 8 bases outside the gene matches. Per germline, CDR1 SNHLY and CDR2 FYNNEI. The CDR3 has 12 amino acids. The CDR3 here is CASRPDRGREFF. As DNA, the CDR3 is TGTGCCAGCAGACCCGACAGGGGGAGAGAGTTCTTC.

The rearrangement uses TRBV27 and TRBJ2-5; 9 bases line up with TRBD1. CDR3 length: 17 amino acids. V gave up 4 bases and J gave up 0 bases; unmatched junction bases: 9. CDR1 MNHEY and CDR2 SMNVEV come from the germline V gene (reference sequence). CDR3 sequence reads: CASSSAGQGQYQETQYF. The DNA of the CDR3 is TGTGCCAGCAGTTCCGCAGGACAGGGGCAGTACCAAGAGACCCAGTACTTC.

In this sample, this clone turned up once. The chain is built from TRBV5-4 and TRBJ2-3, with TRBD2 identical over 7 bases. V trimming: 6 bases; J trimming: 1 base; junction bases outside the gene matches: 11. CDR1 SGHNT and CDR2 YYREEE come from the germline V gene (reference sequence). The CDR3 totals 16 residues. The DNA of the CDR3 is TGTGCCAGCACCCGACTCCTGGGGGGGGGCACAGATACGCAGTATTTT. Protein: CASTRLLGGGTDTQYF.

The V and J genes are TRBV5-1 and TRBJ2-5, with D perhaps matching TRBD2 (6 bases). V lost 0 bases and J 1 base, leaving 10 bases between the germline ends. CDR3 length equals 15 residues. CDR1 SGHRS and CDR2 YFSETQ come from the germline V gene. CDR3 in DNA: TGCGCCAGCAGCTTGGCCGGGACTCTCCAAGAGACCCAGTACTTC. This sequence encodes CASSLAGTLQETQYF.

J is TRBJ2-1 and V is TRBV27; TRBD2 matches at 13 bases. This CDR3 comprises 16 residues. Germline V gene sequence: CDR1 MNHEY, CDR2 SMNVEV (reference sequence). Unmatched junction bases numbered 0, after V lost 0 bases and J lost 4 bases. The CDR3 protein is CASSLSGLAGYNEQFF. CDR3 in DNA: TGTGCCAGCAGTTTATCGGGACTAGCGGGGTACAATGAGCAGTTCTTC.

The V and J genes are TRBV5-6 and TRBJ2-5; a weak D match, TRBD2 (6 bases). V was cut by 6 bases and J by 3 bases, with 6 bases left in between. The CDR3 contains 11 residues. From germline, CDR1 is SGHDT and CDR2 YYEEEE. The CDR3 DNA reads as TGTGCCAGCACGGGGGAAGAGACCCAGTACTTC. Translated, it gives CASTGEETQYF.

V and J are TRBV2 and TRBJ2-5; D may be TRBD1 (6 bases). The CDR3 covers 14 residues. CDR1 is SNHLY, CDR2 FYNNEI, per germline. V lost 1 base to trimming and J lost 3 bases, with 9 bases between them. The chain's CDR3 is CASSEGTAKETQYF. In DNA form, the CDR3 reads TGTGCCAGCAGTGAAGGGACAGCGAAAGAGACCCAGTACTTC.

The chain couples TRBV20-1 to TRBJ2-7; TRBD2 is a possible D gene (5 bases). V dropped 3 bases and J dropped 0 bases, with 12 bases sitting between them. This CDR3 contains 14 residues. Germline V CDR1 and CDR2: DFQATT, SNEGSKA (reference sequence). The CDR3 coding sequence is TGCAGTGCTAGTACTAGACCTTACTCCTACGAGCAGTACTTC. Its protein product is CSASTRPYSYEQYF.

This clone has a single count. The rearrangement links TRBV18 to TRBJ2-1; possibly TRBD1 for D (6 bases). Germline lookup yields CDR1 KGHSH and CDR2 LQKENI. This CDR3 has 15 amino acids. V gave up 3 bases and J gave up 3 bases, with 12 bases separating them. DNA of the CDR3: TGTGCCAGCTCACCGTCACAGGGCCTCTACAATGAGCAGTTCTTC. This codes for CASSPSQGLYNEQFF.